These T cell receptor beta chains were read from a single sample in a study of shared clonotypes between healthy human individuals. Using immunoSEQ multiplex PCR, the repertoire was profiled, and TCRdb retains in-frame clones only, with some absent. The table records roughly 2.5 million clones, 85% to 95% of them present only once. Sequenced: naive CD4+ T cells sorted from blood. These TCRs come from a man aged 18 to 29 in good health. The conserved cysteine and the conserved F or W are not part of the CDR3 here. Fields, in order: V gene, CDR3 protein.

v_call: TRBV5-1
cdr3_aa: ASSFPTANYGYT

v_call: TRBV6-5
cdr3_aa: ASSSRGGGRDTQY

v_call: TRBV6-1
cdr3_aa: ASTLGGVGETQY

v_call: TRBV5-4
cdr3_aa: ASSIQLAGTYEQY

v_call: TRBV2
cdr3_aa: ASSDSGGQLLETQY

v_call: TRBV5-1
cdr3_aa: ASSLERGLDEQY

v_call: TRBV27
cdr3_aa: ASRLGQSSYEQY

v_call: TRBV4-1
cdr3_aa: ASSQGDRGTGPSGYT

v_call: TRBV10-3
cdr3_aa: AISEKRETQY

v_call: TRBV18
cdr3_aa: ASSPPRGGGSYNEQF

v_call: TRBV4-3
cdr3_aa: ASSQDYYRSTDTQY

v_call: TRBV11-2
cdr3_aa: ASSLEGPGGETQY

v_call: TRBV11-2
cdr3_aa: ASKTQGAGYT

v_call: TRBV2
cdr3_aa: ASSPNYNSPLH

v_call: TRBV4-1
cdr3_aa: ASSQYNEQF

v_call: TRBV10-2
cdr3_aa: ASSHVSSGETQY

v_call: TRBV30
cdr3_aa: AWSVRAGARSQETQY